The clone carrying this TCR beta chain was seen only once. The CDR3 runs to 17 residues. Germline V gene lookup returns CDR1 SNHLY and CDR2 FYNNEI. Trimming shortened V by 8 bases and J by 3 bases, and 25 bases separated the two germline ends. This specimen belongs to a study of blood T cell repertoires in COVID-19. TCRdb keeps only in-frame clones here, not all; method: immunoSEQ multiplex PCR. The sample carries around 260,000 clones, over 70% recorded once. The chain links TRBV2 to TRBJ1-2, with D possibly matching TRBD1 (5 bases). The source of this sequence is a woman in her thirties or forties who had recovered from COVID-19. The source material was peripheral blood. CDR3: CASQVWDSASIDYGYTF. CDR3 nucleotides: TGTGCCAGCCAAGTATGGGACTCTGCCTCGATTGACTATGGCTACACCTTC.